One and the same sample provided the 32 T cell receptor beta chains below, sequenced in a study of T cells in women clearing cervical HPV infection. The method was immunoSEQ multiplex PCR; TCRdb's version includes in-frame clones alone and lacks a portion of them. The table lists 40,000 to 55,000 clones. Sequencing was carried out using blood buffy coat. The receptors were sampled from a woman between 18 and 69 years old with a cervical HPV16 infection that either progressed to CIN3+ or cleared (not recorded which).

To note about this clone: The read ends 3 residues before the CDR3 terminus; that terminus is restored from the germline J gene. The rearrangement uses TRBV5-3 and TRBJ1-1, with 10 bases lining up with TRBD1. TRBV5-3 is flagged as an ORF with uncertain function. V gave up 1 base and J gave up 4 bases; unmatched junction bases: 13. The CDR3 sequence is 18 residues long. The CDR3 here is CARSLPVGTGVVGTEAFF. The part of the CDR3 DNA that was read is TGTGCCAGAAGCTTGCCAGTTGGGACAGGGGTTGTTGGCACTGAA.

Comments on this clone: The CDR3 extends 3 residues past the end of the read, so its final part is completed from the germline J gene. The chain recombines TRBV10-2 with TRBJ2-2, with 7 bases fitting TRBD2. The trim removed 1 base at V and 6 bases at J, leaving 8 bases unmatched. Germline V CDR1 and CDR2: WSHSY, SAAADI. This CDR3 is built from 16 residues. CDR3 DNA (partial): TGCGCCAGCAGTGAGTTCCAGCGGGGCTTCCCCGGGGAG. This codes for CASSEFQRGFPGE. The CDR3 as a whole reads CASSEFQRGFPGELFF.

Comments on this clone: The observed sequence ends 3 residues before the CDR3 terminus, with the missing tail filled in from the germline J gene. The chain combines TRBV6-2 or TRBV6-3 with TRBJ1-5; TRBD1 is a possible D gene (5 bases). Germline values: CDR1 MNHEY, CDR2 SVGEGT. Between the trimmed V and J ends, which lost 6 bases and 8 bases, there was a span of 17 bases. The CDR3 is 14 residues long. CDR3 DNA, as far as it was read: TGTGCCAGCAGGACCGGGACCTCGGGGGAGCCC. Translation: CASRTGTSGEP. The complete CDR3 reads CASRTGTSGEPQHF.

Remarks on this clone: Read sequence stops 3 residues before the CDR3 end, and the germline J gene provides the missing end. V is TRBV20-1 and J is TRBJ2-1, with 7 bases aligning to TRBD2. The CDR3 extends over 16 amino acids. Germline V gene sequence: CDR1 DFQATT, CDR2 SNEGSKA (reference sequence). J was trimmed by 3 bases and V by 3 bases; bases with no gene match: 11. The CDR3 bases that were read are TGCAGTGCTAGTTTCCCGCGACTAGCCCTCTACAATGAG. Residues: CSASFPRLALYNE. The full CDR3 is CSASFPRLALYNEQFF.

About this clone: The CDR3 goes on 3 residues after the read ends, and that part is filled in from the germline J gene. The chain combines TRBV12-3 or TRBV12-4 with TRBJ1-6; D is undetermined. This CDR3 has 16 amino acids. V was shortened by 4 bases and J by 0 bases, with 10 bases between the two germline ends. CDR3 bases read: TGTGCCAGCAGTTCACCAGGCAGCTCCTATAATTCACCC. Translating gives CASSSPGSSYNSP. The entire CDR3 is CASSSPGSSYNSPLHF.

As regards this clone: The read stops 3 residues short of the end of the CDR3; the missing end is completed from the germline J gene. The genes are TRBV7-9 and TRBJ2-5, with D possibly matching TRBD1 (6 bases). In germline, CDR1 is SEHNR, CDR2 FQNEAQ (reference sequence). This CDR3 has 15 residues. Deletions cut 1 base from V and 2 bases from J, with 11 bases between. CDR3 bases read: TGTGCCAGCAGCTTAGACAGGGTGGGACAAGAGACC. This encodes CASSLDRVGQET. The entire CDR3 protein reads CASSLDRVGQETQYF.

To note about this clone: The DNA ends 3 residues before the CDR3 does, and the rest of the CDR3 is filled in from the germline J gene. The V and J genes are TRBV5-4 and TRBJ1-1; 7 bases line up with TRBD1. The CDR3 sequence is 16 residues long. Germline V gene sequence: CDR1 SGHNT, CDR2 YYREEE (reference sequence). The junction had 6 bases not matched to a gene; V was cut back by 1 base and J by 0 bases. The CDR3 DNA, read in part, is TGTGCCAGCAGCTTGCCTACAGGGGCGGTGAACACTGAA. This gives the protein CASSLPTGAVNTE. The entire CDR3 reads CASSLPTGAVNTEAFF.

Note on this clone: Read coverage stops 3 residues before the CDR3 terminus; the germline J gene supplies the remainder. This chain uses TRBV20-1 with TRBJ2-2; TRBD1 agrees at 9 bases. The CDR3 loop spans 17 amino acids. The germline CDR1 and CDR2 sequences are DFQATT and SNEGSKA (reference sequence). CDR3 DNA (partial): TGCAGTGCTAGAGATCGAGGACAGGGGCACTATAATTCACCG. Protein product: CSARDRGQGHYNSP. The entire CDR3 protein is CSARDRGQGHYNSPLFF.

With regard to this clone: The CDR3 is cut off 3 residues early in the read; its end comes from the germline J gene. The chain uses TRBV7-2 and TRBJ1-2; possible D gene TRBD1, 6 bases. The CDR3 is made up of 13 amino acids. CDR1 is SGHTA, CDR2 FQGNSA, per germline. The CDR3 spells CASSGGGAYDYTF. The DNA read from the CDR3 is TGTGCCAGCTCTGGCGGGGGGGCCTACGAC.

Remarks on this clone: Coverage ceases 3 residues before the CDR3 finishes, and the germline J gene fills in the end. This specimen includes other DNA sequences encoding the same CDR3. The chain couples TRBV7-9 to TRBJ2-2; TRBD1 might be the D (6 bases). The length of the CDR3 is 14 residues. The germline gives CDR1 SEHNR, CDR2 FQNEAQ (reference sequence). CDR3 in amino acids: CASSSQGPNSPLFF. The CDR3 DNA, read in part, is TGTGCCAGCAGCTCACAGGGCCCTAATTCACCG.

On this clone: The read terminates 3 residues ahead of where the CDR3 ends, so the germline J gene completes it. The chain combines TRBV7-3 with TRBJ2-3; 12 bases are shared with TRBD2. This CDR3 comprises 14 residues. V lost 5 bases to trimming and J lost 5 bases; unmatched junction nucleotides: 2. The V gene's germline CDR1 is SGHTA and CDR2 FQGTGA. The CDR3 spells CASSQGLAGDTQYF. The sequenced part of the CDR3 DNA is TGTGCCAGCAGCCAGGGACTAGCGGGAGATACG.

As for this clone: The CDR3 is cut off 3 residues early in the read; its end comes from the germline J gene. This rearrangement joins TRBV5-4 to TRBJ2-4, with no clear D. This CDR3 comprises 14 residues. Germline lookup yields CDR1 SGHNT and CDR2 YYREEE (reference sequence). Deletions cut 4 bases from V and 2 bases from J, with 10 bases between. Incomplete CDR3 DNA: TGTGCCAGCAGCGCGCAGGCTACCAAAAACATT. Its protein is CASSAQATKNI. The full CDR3 sequence reads CASSAQATKNIQYF.

As regards this clone: A read error may account for a junction end that differs from germline. The observed sequence ends 3 residues before the CDR3 terminus, with the missing tail filled in from the germline J gene. Other DNA sequences from this sample encode an identical CDR3 as well. The chain couples TRBV5-1 to TRBJ1-2; a possible D gene is TRBD1 (5 bases). This CDR3 is 14 amino acids long. Germline CDR1 reads SGHRS; CDR2 reads YFSETQ. The CDR3 is CASSLGQGSYGYTF. The sequenced CDR3 bases are TGCGCCAGCAGTTTGGGTCAGGGCAGCTATGGC. Variable domain in full (rest from reference TRBV5-1 and TRBJ1-2): KAGVTQTPRYLIKTRGQQVTLSCSPISGHRSVSWYQQTPGQGLQFLFEYFSETQRNKGNFPGRFSGRQFSNSRSEMNVSTLELGDSALYLCASSLGQGSYGYTFGSGTRLTVV.

About this clone itself: The read terminates 3 residues before the CDR3 end, so the remaining end is supplied by the germline J gene. The V and J genes are TRBV4-2 and TRBJ2-2; D possibly corresponds to TRBD2 (5 bases). V was pared by 3 bases and J by 5 bases, with 10 bases between. The CDR3 runs to 14 residues. The germline gives CDR1 LGHNA, CDR2 YNFKEQ. The CDR3 DNA, read in part, is TGTGCCAGCAGCCAGGAACTAGAAACCGGGGAG. Translated, it gives CASSQELETGE. The CDR3 in its entirety is CASSQELETGELFF.

About this clone itself: Compared with germline, one end of the junction differs, possibly owing to a read error. Read sequence stops 3 residues before the CDR3 end, and the germline J gene provides the missing end. The chain uses TRBV5-1 and TRBJ2-3; a weak D match, TRBD1 (5 bases). This CDR3 comprises 13 residues. Germline V CDR1 and CDR2: SGHRS, YFSETQ. CDR3 sequence reads: CASSSPQAETQYF. The CDR3 DNA, read in part, is TGCGCCAGCAGCTCCCCACAGGCAGAGACG.

Worth noting for this clone: The read gets to within 3 residues of the CDR3 end, and the germline J gene fills in the rest. The V and J genes are TRBV10-1 and TRBJ2-7; D possibly corresponds to TRBD1 (6 bases). V shed 6 bases and J shed 3 bases, with 15 bases lying between them. Germline CDR1 is WNHNN and CDR2 is SYGVQD (reference sequence). CDR3 length: 14 amino acids. The CDR3 bases that were read are TGCGCCAGCAGCCCCCAGGGGCAGGGCTACGAG. Translated: CASSPQGQGYE. The full-length CDR3 reads as CASSPQGQGYEQYF.

In regard to this clone: The read falls 3 residues short of the CDR3 end, and the missing part is taken from the germline J gene. This rearrangement joins TRBV19 to TRBJ1-2; no clear D gene. The length of the CDR3 is 15 residues. Germline V lookup: CDR1 LNHDA, CDR2 SQIVND (reference sequence). The CDR3 sequence is CASSISASSTDTYTF. The sequenced part of the CDR3 DNA is TGTGCCAGTAGTATTAGCGCTTCTAGCACAGATACC.

Notes on this clone: Sequencing ends 3 residues short of the CDR3 end; the germline J gene provides the rest. The chain employs TRBV18 and TRBJ2-3; TRBD2 agrees at 7 bases. Germline loops: CDR1 KGHSH, CDR2 LQKENI. CDR3 length equals 15 residues. With V trimmed by 6 bases and J by 2 bases, 8 bases remained unmatched. The CDR3 sequence is CASSQGGTTTDTQYF. The DNA read from the CDR3 is TGTGCCAGCTCCCAGGGCGGGACTACCACAGATACG.

About this clone itself: The CDR3 end is not reached by the read, which stops 3 residues before it; the germline J gene fills it in. The rearrangement joins TRBV5-1 to TRBJ2-7, with D uncertain. Germline CDR1 and CDR2: SGHRS and YFSETQ. There are 13 residues in the CDR3. V dropped 4 bases and J dropped 3 bases, with 11 bases sitting between them. Incomplete CDR3 DNA: TGCGCCAGCAGCATCGACCCAGGCTACGAG. This gives the protein CASSIDPGYE. The complete CDR3 reads CASSIDPGYEQYF.

The sequenced part of the CDR3 DNA is TGTGCCAGCAGTTTCAGGATCGATGAG. It encodes CASSFRIDE. The whole CDR3 is CASSFRIDEQFF. The rearrangement links TRBV6-2 or TRBV6-3 to TRBJ2-1; no firm D call. The read is 3 residues too short to cover the CDR3 end, so that end is filled in from the germline J gene. V shed 4 bases and J shed 8 bases, with 9 bases lying between them. The CDR3 contains 12 residues. Germline V CDR1 and CDR2: MNHEY, SVGEGT.

To note about this clone: The DNA ends 3 residues before the CDR3 does, and the rest of the CDR3 is filled in from the germline J gene. The V call is TRBV7-7, the J call TRBJ1-2; 7 bases are a match to TRBD1. This CDR3 is built from 16 residues. Per germline, CDR1 SSHAT and CDR2 FNYEAQ (reference sequence). CDR3: CASSSPRWEGANDYTF. The covered CDR3 bases are TGTGCCAGCAGCTCCCCAAGGTGGGAGGGGGCAAATGAC.

Turning to this clone: The read comes to an end 3 residues before the CDR3 does, leaving the germline J gene to fill in the end. The J gene is TRBJ2-3, the V gene TRBV13; 11 bases are a match to TRBD2. In germline, CDR1 is PRHDT, CDR2 FYEKMQ (reference sequence). The CDR3 length is 16 residues. Germline trimming cut 0 bases from V and 1 base from J; bases unmatched to any gene: 0. Here the CDR3 reads CASSLGLAGGTDTQYF. Partial CDR3 DNA: TGTGCCAGCAGCTTAGGACTAGCGGGGGGCACAGATACG. Full variable domain (outside the CDR3, taken from reference TRBV13 and TRBJ2-3): AAGVIQSPRHLIKEKRETATLKCYPIPRHDTVYWYQQGPGQDPQFLISFYEKMQSDKGSIPDRFSAQQFSDYHSELNMSSLELGDSALYFCASSLGLAGGTDTQYFGPGTRLTVL.

As regards this clone: The read finishes 3 residues shy of the CDR3 end, and the germline J gene is used to complete it. The rearrangement joins TRBV9 to TRBJ2-1, with 11 bases fitting TRBD2. Germline loops: CDR1 SGDLS, CDR2 YYNGEE. The CDR3 is 16 residues long. After removal of 4 bases from V and 8 bases from J, the junction contained 11 bases not matched to a gene. CDR3 DNA, as far as it was read: TGTGCCAGCAGCCCCCGTAGCGGGGGGGATTCTTATGAG. Translating it yields CASSPRSGGDSYE. From start to end, the CDR3 is CASSPRSGGDSYEQFF.

With respect to this clone: Sequencing ends 3 residues short of the CDR3 end; the germline J gene provides the rest. The chain carries TRBV18 and TRBJ1-4, with D possibly matching TRBD1 (5 bases). Germline V gives CDR1 KGHSH, CDR2 LQKENI. This CDR3 has 16 residues. The CDR3 bases that were read are TGTGCCAGCTCACCGTACAGATTCTCTGGGGCCAACGTA. Its translation is CASSPYRFSGANV. The complete CDR3 reads CASSPYRFSGANVLFF.

A word on this clone: The sequence runs out 3 residues before the end of the CDR3; the remainder is reconstructed from the germline J gene. The V and J genes are TRBV7-3 and TRBJ2-1; D remains unclear. The CDR3 runs to 17 residues. Germline V CDR1 and CDR2: SGHTA, FQGTGA. Deletions cut 7 bases from V and 0 bases from J, with 19 bases between. The covered CDR3 bases are TGTGCCAGCAATCCCCCCCCGCCTAAGAACTCCTACAATGAG. This sequence encodes CASNPPPPKNSYNE. The whole CDR3 protein is CASNPPPPKNSYNEQFF. The complete variable domain, with remaining parts taken from reference TRBV7-3 and TRBJ2-1, reads GAGVSQTPSNKVTEKGKYVELRCDPISGHTALYWYRQSLGQGPEFLIYFQGTGAADDSGLPNDRFFAVRPEGSVSTLKIQRTERGDSAVYLCASNPPPPKNSYNEQFFGPGTRLTVL.

Details on this clone: The read ends 3 residues shy of where the CDR3 ends; the end is completed using the germline J gene. This chain links TRBV7-8 with TRBJ1-1; no definite D call. V lost 5 bases, J lost 5 bases, and 18 bases lay in between. Germline CDR1 is SGHVS and CDR2 is FQNEAQ. This CDR3 is built from 15 residues. The part of the CDR3 DNA that was read is TGTGCCAGCAGCAGCCGACATCGTGGCTTGACTGAA. This translates into CASSSRHRGLTE. The full CDR3 protein is CASSSRHRGLTEAFF.

Details on this clone: From the germline J gene comes the end of the CDR3, since the read stops 3 residues before it. The V call is TRBV12-3 or TRBV12-4, the J call TRBJ2-1, with 8 bases fitting TRBD2. CDR3 length: 17 amino acids. V gave up 5 bases and J gave up 7 bases; unmatched junction bases: 16. CDR3 DNA (partial): TGTGCCAGCAGTCTTAGGCGGGGCGGGGGGTCTTCTAATGAG. This codes for CASSLRRGGGSSNE. From start to end, the CDR3 is CASSLRRGGGSSNEQFF.

The sequenced part of the CDR3 DNA is TGTGCCAGCTCAACCACAGGGGTTAATCCCTCAAGCTCCTATAATTCACCA. Translated, it gives CASSTTGVNPSSSYNSP. The CDR3 as a whole reads CASSTTGVNPSSSYNSPLFF. This chain connects TRBV18 to TRBJ1-4; TRBD1 aligns across 7 bases. The CDR3 end is not reached by the read, which stops 3 residues before it; the germline J gene fills it in. CDR1 KGHSH and CDR2 LQKENI come from the germline V gene. CDR3 size: 20 residues. Full variable domain (missing parts from reference TRBV18 and TRBJ1-4): NAGVMQNPRHLVRRRGQEARLRCSPMKGHSHVYWYRQLPEEGLKFMVYLQKENIIDESGMPKERFSAEFPKEGPSILRIQQVVRGDSAAYFCASSTTGVNPSSSYNSPLFFGSGTQLSVL.

Concerning this clone: The read finishes 3 residues shy of the CDR3 end, and the germline J gene is used to complete it. The gene calls are TRBV19 and TRBJ2-3; 10 bases match TRBD2. The length of the CDR3 is 16 residues. V lost 8 bases, J lost 2 bases, and 10 bases stayed unmatched. The germline CDR1 and CDR2 sequences are LNHDA and SQIVND (reference sequence). CDR3 DNA (partial): TGTGCCAGTCTGCTTTTAGCGGGGGGATACACAGATACG. Translated: CASLLLAGGYTDT. The CDR3 in its entirety is CASLLLAGGYTDTQYF. The variable domain in full, with the rest retrieved from reference TRBV19 and TRBJ2-3, is DGGITQSPKYLFRKEGQNVTLSCEQNLNHDAMYWYRQDPGQGLRLIYYSQIVNDFQKGDIAEGYSVSREKKESFPLTVTSAQKNPTAFYLCASLLLAGGYTDTQYFGPGTRLTVL.

Notes on this clone: The CDR3 end lies 3 residues beyond the end of the read and is filled in from the germline J gene. The rearrangement joins TRBV5-1 to TRBJ2-1; D tentatively reads TRBD1 or TRBD2 (5 bases each). The germline gives CDR1 SGHRS, CDR2 YFSETQ. The CDR3 extends over 14 amino acids. V was cut by 2 bases and J by 7 bases, with 13 bases left in between. The sequenced CDR3 bases are TGCGCCAGCAGCTTAATCGAGGGGCGGAATGAG. Translating it yields CASSLIEGRNE. The whole CDR3 protein reads CASSLIEGRNEQFF. The entire variable domain, with the rest obtained from reference TRBV5-1 and TRBJ2-1, is as follows: KAGVTQTPRYLIKTRGQQVTLSCSPISGHRSVSWYQQTPGQGLQFLFEYFSETQRNKGNFPGRFSGRQFSNSRSEMNVSTLELGDSALYLCASSLIEGRNEQFFGPGTRLTVL.

A note on this clone: A read error may account for a junction end that differs from germline. The observed sequence ends 3 residues before the CDR3 terminus, with the missing tail filled in from the germline J gene. Within the sample, other DNA sequences also encode this same CDR3. The chain has TRBV5-1 and TRBJ1-3; 7 bases map to TRBD1. The CDR3 has 18 residues. Germline CDR1 is SGHRS and CDR2 is YFSETQ. CDR3 amino acids: CASSLAGNRGYSGNTIYF. The CDR3 bases that were read are TGCGCCAGCAGCTTGGCAGGAAACAGGGGCTACTCTGGAAACACA.

Remarks on this clone: The CDR3 goes on 3 residues after the read ends, and that part is filled in from the germline J gene. V is TRBV19 and J is TRBJ1-2, with D maybe TRBD1 (6 bases). Per the germline V gene, CDR1 is LNHDA and CDR2 is SQIVND (reference sequence). This CDR3 has 15 amino acids. CDR3 bases read: TGTGCCAGTACTTCGCCAGGGGATCCGATAAACATC. This codes for CASTSPGDPINI. The complete CDR3 sequence is CASTSPGDPINIYTF.